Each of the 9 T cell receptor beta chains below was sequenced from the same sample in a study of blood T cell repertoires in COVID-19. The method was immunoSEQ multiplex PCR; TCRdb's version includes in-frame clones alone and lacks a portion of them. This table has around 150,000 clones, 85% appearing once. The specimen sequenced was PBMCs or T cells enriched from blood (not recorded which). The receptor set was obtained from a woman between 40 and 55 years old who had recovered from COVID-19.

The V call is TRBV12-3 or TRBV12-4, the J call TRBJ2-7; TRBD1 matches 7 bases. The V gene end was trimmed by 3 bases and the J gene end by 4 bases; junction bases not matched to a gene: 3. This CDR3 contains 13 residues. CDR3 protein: CASSFGRGYEQYF. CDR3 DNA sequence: TGTGCCAGCAGTTTTGGCAGGGGGTACGAGCAGTACTTC.

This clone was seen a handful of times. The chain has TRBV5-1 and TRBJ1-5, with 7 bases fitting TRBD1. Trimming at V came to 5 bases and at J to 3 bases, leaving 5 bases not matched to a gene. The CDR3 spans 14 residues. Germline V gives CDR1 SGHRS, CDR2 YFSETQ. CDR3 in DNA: TGCGCCAGCAGACCCGGGACAGACAATCAGCCCCAGCATTTT. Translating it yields CASRPGTDNQPQHF.

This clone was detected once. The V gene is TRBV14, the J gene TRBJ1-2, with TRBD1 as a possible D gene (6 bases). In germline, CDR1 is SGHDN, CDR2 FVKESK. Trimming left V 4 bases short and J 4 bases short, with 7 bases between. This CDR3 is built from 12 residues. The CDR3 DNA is TGTGCCAGCAGCCCAGGGGCCTATGGCTACACCTTC. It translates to CASSPGAYGYTF.

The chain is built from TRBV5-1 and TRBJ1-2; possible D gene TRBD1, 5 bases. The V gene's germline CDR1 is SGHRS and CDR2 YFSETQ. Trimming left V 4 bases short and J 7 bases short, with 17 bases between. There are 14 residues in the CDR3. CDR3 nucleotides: TGCGCCAGCAGCCAGGATCAGGGCGCGGCTGGCTACACCTTC. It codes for CASSQDQGAAGYTF.

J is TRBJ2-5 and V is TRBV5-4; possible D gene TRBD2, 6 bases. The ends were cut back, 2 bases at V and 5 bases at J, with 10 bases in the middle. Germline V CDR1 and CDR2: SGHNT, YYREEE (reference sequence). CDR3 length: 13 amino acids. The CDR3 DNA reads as TGTGCCAGCAGCTTAGTAGCGGAGGAGACCCAGTACTTC. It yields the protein CASSLVAEETQYF.

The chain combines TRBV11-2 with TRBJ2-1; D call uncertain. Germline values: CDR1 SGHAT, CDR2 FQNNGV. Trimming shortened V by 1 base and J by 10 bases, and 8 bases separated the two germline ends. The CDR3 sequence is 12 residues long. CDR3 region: CASSLGGREQFF. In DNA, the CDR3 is TGTGCCAGCAGCTTAGGAGGTAGGGAGCAGTTCTTC. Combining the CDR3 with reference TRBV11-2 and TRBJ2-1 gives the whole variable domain EAGVAQSPRYKIIEKRQSVAFWCNPISGHATLYWYQQILGQGPKLLIQFQNNGVVDDSQLPKDRFSAERLKGVDSTLKIQPAKLEDSAVYLCASSLGGREQFFGPGTRLTVL.

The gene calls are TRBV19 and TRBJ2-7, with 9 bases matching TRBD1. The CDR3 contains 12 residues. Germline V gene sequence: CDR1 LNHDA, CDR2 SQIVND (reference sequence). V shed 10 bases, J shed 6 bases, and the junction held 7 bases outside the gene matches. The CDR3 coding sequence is TGTGCCACCCGACAGGGGGTGGCCGAGCAGTACTTC. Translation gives CATRQGVAEQYF. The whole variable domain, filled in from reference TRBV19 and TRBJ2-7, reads DGGITQSPKYLFRKEGQNVTLSCEQNLNHDAMYWYRQDPGQGLRLIYYSQIVNDFQKGDIAEGYSVSREKKESFPLTVTSAQKNPTAFYLCATRQGVAEQYFGPGTRLTVT.

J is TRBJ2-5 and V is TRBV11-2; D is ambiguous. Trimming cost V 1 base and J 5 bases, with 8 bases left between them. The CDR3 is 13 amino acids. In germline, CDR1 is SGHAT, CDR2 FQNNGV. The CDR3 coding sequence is TGTGCCAGCAGCTTAGCCGAGGTGGAGACCCAGTACTTC. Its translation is CASSLAEVETQYF.

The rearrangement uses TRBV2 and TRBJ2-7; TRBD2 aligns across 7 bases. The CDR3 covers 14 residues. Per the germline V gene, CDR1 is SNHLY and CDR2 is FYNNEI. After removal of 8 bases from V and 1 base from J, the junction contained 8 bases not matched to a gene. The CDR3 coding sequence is TGTGCCAGCCTTCATGTCGGGGGGTCCTACGAGCAGTACTTC. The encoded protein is CASLHVGGSYEQYF.